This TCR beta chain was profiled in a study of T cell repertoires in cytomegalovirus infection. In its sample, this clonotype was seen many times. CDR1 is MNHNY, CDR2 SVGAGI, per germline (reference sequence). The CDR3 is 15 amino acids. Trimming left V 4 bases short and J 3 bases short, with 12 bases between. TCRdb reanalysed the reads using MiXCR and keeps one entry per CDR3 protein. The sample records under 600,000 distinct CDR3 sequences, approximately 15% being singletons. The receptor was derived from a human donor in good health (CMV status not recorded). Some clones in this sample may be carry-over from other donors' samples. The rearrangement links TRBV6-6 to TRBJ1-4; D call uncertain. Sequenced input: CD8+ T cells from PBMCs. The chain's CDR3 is CASSSPEWSNEKLFF. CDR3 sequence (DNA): TGTGCCAGCAGTTCCCCTGAATGGTCTAATGAAAAACTGTTTTTT.